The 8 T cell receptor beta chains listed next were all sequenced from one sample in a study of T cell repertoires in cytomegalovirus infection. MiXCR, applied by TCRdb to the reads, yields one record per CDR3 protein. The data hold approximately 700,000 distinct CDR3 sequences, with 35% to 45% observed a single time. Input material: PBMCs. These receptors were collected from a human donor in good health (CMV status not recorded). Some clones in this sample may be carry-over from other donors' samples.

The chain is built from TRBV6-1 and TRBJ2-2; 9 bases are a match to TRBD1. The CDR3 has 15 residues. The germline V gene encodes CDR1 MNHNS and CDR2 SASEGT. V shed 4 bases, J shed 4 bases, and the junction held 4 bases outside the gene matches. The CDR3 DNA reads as TGTGCCAGCAGTGCACAGGGGGCGGCCACCGGGGAGCTGTTTTTT. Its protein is CASSAQGAATGELFF.

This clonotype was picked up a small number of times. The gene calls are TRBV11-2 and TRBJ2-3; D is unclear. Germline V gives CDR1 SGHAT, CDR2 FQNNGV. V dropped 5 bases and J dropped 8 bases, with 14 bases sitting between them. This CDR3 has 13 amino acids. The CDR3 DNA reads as TGTGCCAGCAGCCCCGACCTGCCTGGTACGCAGTATTTT. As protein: CASSPDLPGTQYF.

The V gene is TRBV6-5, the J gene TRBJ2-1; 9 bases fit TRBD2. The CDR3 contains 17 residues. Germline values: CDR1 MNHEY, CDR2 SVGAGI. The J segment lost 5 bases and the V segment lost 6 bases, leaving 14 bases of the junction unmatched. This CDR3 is CASRLHRLAVGHNEQFF. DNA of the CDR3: TGTGCCAGCAGATTACATCGACTAGCGGTGGGCCACAATGAGCAGTTCTTC.

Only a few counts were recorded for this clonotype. The CDR3 is CASLVSGGNSPLHF. In DNA form, the CDR3 reads TGTGCCAGCCTCGTCTCAGGTGGCAATTCACCCCTCCACTTT. V is TRBV28 and J is TRBJ1-6, with unresolved D. CDR1 is MDHEN and CDR2 is SYDVKM in the germline V gene. The CDR3 sequence is 14 residues long. V was cut by 8 bases and J by 7 bases, with 15 bases left in between.

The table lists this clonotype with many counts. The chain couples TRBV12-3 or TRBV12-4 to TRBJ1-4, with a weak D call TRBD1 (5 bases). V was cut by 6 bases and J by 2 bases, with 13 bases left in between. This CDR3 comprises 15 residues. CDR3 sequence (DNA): TGTGCCAGCAGGCGCCAGGGCACGACTAATGAAAAACTGTTTTTT. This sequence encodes CASRRQGTTNEKLFF.

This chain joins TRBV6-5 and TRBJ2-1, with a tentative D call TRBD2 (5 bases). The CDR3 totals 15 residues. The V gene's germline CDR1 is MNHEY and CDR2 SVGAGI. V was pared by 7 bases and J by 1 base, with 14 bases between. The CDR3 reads CASTGDKGSYNEQFF. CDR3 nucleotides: TGTGCCAGCACCGGGGATAAGGGATCCTACAATGAGCAGTTCTTC.

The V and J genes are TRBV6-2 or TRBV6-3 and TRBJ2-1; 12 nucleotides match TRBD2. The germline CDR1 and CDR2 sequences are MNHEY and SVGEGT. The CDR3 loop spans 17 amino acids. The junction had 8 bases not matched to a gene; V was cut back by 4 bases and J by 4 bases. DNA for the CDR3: TGTGCCAGCAGTTTCGCCTTGACTAGCGGGGGTTACAATGAGCAGTTCTTC. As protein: CASSFALTSGGYNEQFF.

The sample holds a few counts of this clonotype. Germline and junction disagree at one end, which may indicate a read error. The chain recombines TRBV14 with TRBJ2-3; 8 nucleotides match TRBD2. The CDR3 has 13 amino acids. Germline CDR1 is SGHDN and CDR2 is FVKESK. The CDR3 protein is CATSGSLADTQYF. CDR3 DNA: TGTGCCACCAGCGGGAGTTTGGCAGATACGCAGTATTTT.